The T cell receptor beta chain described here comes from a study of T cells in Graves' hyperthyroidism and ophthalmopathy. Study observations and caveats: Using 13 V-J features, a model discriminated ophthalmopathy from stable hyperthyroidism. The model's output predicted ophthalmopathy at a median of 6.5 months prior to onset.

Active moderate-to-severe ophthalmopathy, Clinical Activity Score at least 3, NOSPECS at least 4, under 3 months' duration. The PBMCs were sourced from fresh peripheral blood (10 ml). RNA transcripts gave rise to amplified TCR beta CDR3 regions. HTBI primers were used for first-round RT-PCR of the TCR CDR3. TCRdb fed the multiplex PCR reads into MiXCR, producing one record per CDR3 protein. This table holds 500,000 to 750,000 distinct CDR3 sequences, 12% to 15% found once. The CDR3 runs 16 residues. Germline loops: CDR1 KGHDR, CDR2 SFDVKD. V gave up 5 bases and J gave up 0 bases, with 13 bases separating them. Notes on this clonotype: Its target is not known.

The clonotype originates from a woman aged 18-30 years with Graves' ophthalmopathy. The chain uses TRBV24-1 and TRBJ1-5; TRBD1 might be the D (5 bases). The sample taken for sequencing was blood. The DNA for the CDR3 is TGTGCCACCAGTGCTTCGGGGGGTCCTAGCAATCAGCCCCAGCATTTT. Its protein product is CATSASGGPSNQPQHF.